The 16 T cell receptor beta chains below come from one sample, sequenced in a study of blood T cell repertoires in COVID-19 (dated by TCRdb to 2019 to 2021). The library was prepared using the immunoSEQ multiplex PCR assay. The clones in this table, taken by TCRdb from immuneACCESS, are in-frame only. Not every clone is retained; where verified, under half of the shortfall comes from an unresolved V gene, and the cause of the rest is unknown. This sample holds tens of thousands of clones; more than 65% were observed only once. Of the sample, over 9.5% falls within the top ten clones. Sequencing input: peripheral blood. All receptors derive from a man older than 75 with acute or convalescent COVID-19.

This chain joins TRBV9 and TRBJ1-1, with a tentative D call TRBD1 (5 bases). The V end lost 1 base, the J end lost 0 bases, and 13 bases lay between the germline ends. CDR1 SGDLS and CDR2 YYNGEE come from the germline V gene. This CDR3 is 16 amino acids long. CDR3 DNA: TGTGCCAGCAGCGTACGTGGGGTGGGGCTGAACACTGAAGCTTTCTTT. Translated, it gives CASSVRGVGLNTEAFF.

In this sample, this clone turned up once. V is TRBV5-1 and J is TRBJ1-1; D gene unclear. The CDR3 spans 15 residues. The V gene lost 4 bases and the J gene lost 1 base, with 14 bases spanning the gap. Germline values: CDR1 SGHRS, CDR2 YFSETQ. In nucleotides, the CDR3 is TGCGCCAGCAGCACCCAACCGACAAGGAACACTGAAGCTTTCTTT. Encoded protein: CASSTQPTRNTEAFF.

V usage is TRBV6-5 and J usage is TRBJ1-1; 7 bases map to TRBD1. The CDR3 totals 15 residues. Trimming took 4 bases from V and 0 from J; bases not matched to a gene: 5. Germline assignment: CDR1 MNHEY and CDR2 SVGAGI. In DNA form, the CDR3 reads TGTGCCAGCAGTTTGGGACAGACCTTGAACACTGAAGCTTTCTTT. Its translation is CASSLGQTLNTEAFF.

The genes are TRBV25-1 and TRBJ1-1; TRBD1 matches at 7 bases. The V segment lost 3 bases and the J segment 5 bases; nucleotides outside the gene matches: 6. This CDR3 is 14 amino acids long. From germline, CDR1 is MGHDK and CDR2 SYGVNS. CDR3 DNA: TGTGCCAGCAGTGACCTTTCAGGGGGAACTGAAGCTTTCTTT. It specifies CASSDLSGGTEAFF.

The chain carries TRBV6-5 and TRBJ1-1, with 7 bases that match TRBD1. V lost 6 bases, J lost 1 base, and 5 bases stayed unmatched. There are 14 residues in the CDR3. From germline, CDR1 is MNHEY and CDR2 SVGAGI. The CDR3 bases are TGTGCCAGCAGAGACAGGACAGGGAACACTGAAGCTTTCTTT. Its translation is CASRDRTGNTEAFF.

This chain links TRBV3-1 (or the pseudogene TRBV3-2) with TRBJ1-5; 8 bases fit TRBD1. The CDR3 is made up of 14 amino acids. J lost 7 bases, V lost 6 bases, and 8 bases had no gene match. Germline lookup yields CDR1 LGHDT and CDR2 YNNKEL (reference sequence). As DNA, the CDR3 is TGTGCCAGCAGGCCGACAGGGGTAGAGCAGCCCCAGCATTTT. Residues: CASRPTGVEQPQHF.

The chain has TRBV9 and TRBJ2-5; 9 bases fit TRBD2. The CDR3 consists of 16 residues. Germline lookup yields CDR1 SGDLS and CDR2 YYNGEE. The trim removed 0 bases at V and 0 bases at J, leaving 3 bases unmatched. The CDR3 sequence: CASSVGLAGDQETQYF. CDR3 nucleotide sequence: TGTGCCAGCAGCGTAGGATTAGCGGGGGACCAAGAGACCCAGTACTTC.

The chain is built from TRBV6-5 and TRBJ2-3, with 10 bases fitting TRBD2. The trim removed 6 bases at V and 3 bases at J, leaving 3 bases unmatched. Looked up from germline, CDR1 is MNHEY and CDR2 is SVGAGI. The CDR3 has 14 amino acids. The CDR3, as DNA: TGTGCCAGCAGAGCGGGGGGGCCGACAGATACGCAGTATTTT. Amino acids: CASRAGGPTDTQYF.

The chain uses TRBV18 and TRBJ2-7, with D possibly being TRBD2 (5 bases). The CDR3 covers 14 residues. Germline V gives CDR1 KGHSH, CDR2 LQKENI. Between the trimmed V and J ends, which lost 3 bases and 3 bases, there was a span of 12 bases. In DNA, the CDR3 is TGTGCCAGCTCACCGGGAGAAGGGTACTACGAGCAGTACTTC. Protein product: CASSPGEGYYEQYF.

The chain employs TRBV6-6 and TRBJ2-7; weak D call: TRBD2 (6 bases). The V end lost 0 bases, the J end lost 6 bases, and 18 bases lay between the germline ends. This CDR3 has 16 residues. Germline lookup yields CDR1 MNHNY and CDR2 SVGAGI (reference sequence). The CDR3 DNA reads TGTGCCAGCAGTTACTCGCCGGGGGTGGGCTTTTCCGAGCAGTACTTC. This encodes CASSYSPGVGFSEQYF.

The chain recombines TRBV19 with TRBJ2-7; tentative D call: TRBD1 (7 bases). Germline lookup yields CDR1 LNHDA and CDR2 SQIVND (reference sequence). The CDR3 covers 13 residues. V lost 8 bases, J lost 2 bases, and 13 bases lay in between. CDR3 sequence reads: CASGGQGAYEQYF. The CDR3 DNA reads TGTGCCAGTGGAGGGCAGGGGGCCTACGAGCAGTACTTC.

This rearrangement joins TRBV18 to TRBJ1-2; no firm D call. This CDR3 region has 13 residues. CDR1 is KGHSH, CDR2 LQKENI, per germline. Trimming stripped 2 bases from V and 8 bases from J, with 12 bases between. The CDR3 here is CASSPERGPGYTF. The CDR3 nucleotides read TGTGCCAGCTCACCAGAGCGAGGGCCCGGCTACACCTTC.

V usage is TRBV2 and J usage is TRBJ1-1; tentative D call: TRBD1 (5 bases). The germline V and J ends were trimmed by 5 bases and 1 base, with 8 bases remaining between them. The CDR3 has 13 amino acids. CDR1 SNHLY and CDR2 FYNNEI come from the germline V gene. The CDR3 protein is CASSFQGNTEAFF. In nucleotides, the CDR3 is TGTGCCAGCAGTTTCCAGGGGAACACTGAAGCTTTCTTT.

The gene calls are TRBV7-9 and TRBJ1-5, with 7 nucleotides matching TRBD1. CDR1 is SEHNR, CDR2 FQNEAQ, per germline (reference sequence). The CDR3 loop spans 15 amino acids. After removal of 6 bases from V and 2 bases from J, the junction contained 7 bases not matched to a gene. CDR3 DNA sequence: TGTGCCAGCAGTGGCGGACAGGCCGGCAATCAGCCCCAGCATTTT. It encodes CASSGGQAGNQPQHF.

This chain uses TRBV5-1 with TRBJ2-6; 9 bases are shared with TRBD1. The CDR3 is 16 residues long. CDR1 is SGHRS, CDR2 YFSETQ, per germline. J lost 0 bases, V lost 6 bases, and 4 bases had no gene match. This CDR3 reads CASNPTGGSGANVLTF. For the CDR3, the DNA is TGCGCCAGCAACCCGACAGGGGGCTCTGGGGCCAACGTCCTGACTTTC.

This sequence joins TRBV6-5 and TRBJ1-1; D uncertain. The CDR3 contains 14 residues. Germline-derived CDR1 and CDR2 are MNHEY and SVGAGI. V lost 6 bases to trimming and J lost 3 bases, with 14 bases between them. Here the CDR3 DNA reads TGTGCCAGCAGCCGCGGGTGGGAGGACACTGAAGCTTTCTTT. Protein product: CASSRGWEDTEAFF.